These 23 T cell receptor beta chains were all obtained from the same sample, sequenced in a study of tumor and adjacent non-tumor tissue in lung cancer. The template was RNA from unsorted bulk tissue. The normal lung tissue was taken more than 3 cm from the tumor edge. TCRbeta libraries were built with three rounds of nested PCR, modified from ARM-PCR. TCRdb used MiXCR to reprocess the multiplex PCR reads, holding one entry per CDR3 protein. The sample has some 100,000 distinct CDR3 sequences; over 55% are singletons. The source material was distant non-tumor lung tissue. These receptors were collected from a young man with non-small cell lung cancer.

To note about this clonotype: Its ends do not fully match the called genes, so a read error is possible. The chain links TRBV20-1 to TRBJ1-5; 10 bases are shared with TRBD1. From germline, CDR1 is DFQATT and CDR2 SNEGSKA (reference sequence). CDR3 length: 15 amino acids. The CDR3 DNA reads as TGCAGTGGAACGACAGGGGGCTGGGGCAATCAGACCCAGCATTTT. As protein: CSGTTGGWGNQTQHF.

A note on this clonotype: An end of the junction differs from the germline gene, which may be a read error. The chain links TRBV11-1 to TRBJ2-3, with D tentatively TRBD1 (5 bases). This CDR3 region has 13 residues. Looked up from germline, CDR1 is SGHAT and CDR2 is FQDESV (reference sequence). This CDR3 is CASCFRVEDTQYF. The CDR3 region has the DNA TGTGCCAGCTGCTTCAGGGTTGAAGATACACAGTATTTT. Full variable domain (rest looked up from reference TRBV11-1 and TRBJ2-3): EAEVAQSPRYKITEKSQAVAFWCDPISGHATLYWYRQILGQGPELLVQFQDESVVDDSQLPKDRFSAERLKGVDSTLKIQPAELGDSAMYLCASCFRVEDTQYFGPGTRLTVL.

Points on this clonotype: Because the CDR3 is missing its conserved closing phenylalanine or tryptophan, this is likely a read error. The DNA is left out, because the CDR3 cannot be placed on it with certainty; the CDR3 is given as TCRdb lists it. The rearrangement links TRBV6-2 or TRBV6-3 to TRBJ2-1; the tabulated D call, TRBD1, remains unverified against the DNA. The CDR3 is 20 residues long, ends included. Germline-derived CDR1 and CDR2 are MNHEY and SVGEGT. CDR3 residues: CASSYLAGQGYLSSYNEQFI.

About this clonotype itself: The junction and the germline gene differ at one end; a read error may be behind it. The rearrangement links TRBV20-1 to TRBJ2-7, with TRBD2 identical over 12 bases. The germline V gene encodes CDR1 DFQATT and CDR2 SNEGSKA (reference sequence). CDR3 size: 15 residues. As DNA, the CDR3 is TGCAATGCTAGAGGTACTAGCGGGAGGTCCTACGAACAGTACTTC. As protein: CNARGTSGRSYEQYF.

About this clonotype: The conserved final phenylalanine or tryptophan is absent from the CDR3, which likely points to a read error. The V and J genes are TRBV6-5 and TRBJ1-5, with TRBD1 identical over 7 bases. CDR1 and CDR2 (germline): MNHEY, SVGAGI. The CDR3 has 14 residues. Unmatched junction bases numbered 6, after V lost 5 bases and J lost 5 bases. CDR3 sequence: CASSRTGEDQPQHL. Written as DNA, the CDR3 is TGTGCCAGCAGTCGGACAGGAGAGGATCAGCCCCAGCATTTA.

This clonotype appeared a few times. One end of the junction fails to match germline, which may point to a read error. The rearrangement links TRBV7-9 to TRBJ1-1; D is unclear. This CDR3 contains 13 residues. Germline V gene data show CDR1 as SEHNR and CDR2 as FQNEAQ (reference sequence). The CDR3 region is CASRLGRDTEAFF. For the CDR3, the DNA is TGTGCCAGCAGGTTAGGGCGGGACACTGAAGCTTTCTTT.

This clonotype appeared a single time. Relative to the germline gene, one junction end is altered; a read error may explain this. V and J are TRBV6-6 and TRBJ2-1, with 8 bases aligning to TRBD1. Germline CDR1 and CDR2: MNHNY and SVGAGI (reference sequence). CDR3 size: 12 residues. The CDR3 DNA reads TGTGCCAGCAACAGGGGGTACAATGAACAGTTCTTC. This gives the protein CASNRGYNEQFF.

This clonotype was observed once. CDR3 amino acids: CASSPGAGGSNQPRHF. For the CDR3, the DNA is TGTGCCAGCAGCCCCGGGGCAGGGGGAAGCAACCAGCCCCGTCATTTT. The chain carries TRBV5-6 and TRBJ1-5; TRBD1 matches 7 bases. With 4 bases clipped from V and 16 bases from J, the junction kept 23 bases outside the gene matches. This CDR3 is built from 16 residues. Germline lookup yields CDR1 SGHDT and CDR2 YYEEEE.

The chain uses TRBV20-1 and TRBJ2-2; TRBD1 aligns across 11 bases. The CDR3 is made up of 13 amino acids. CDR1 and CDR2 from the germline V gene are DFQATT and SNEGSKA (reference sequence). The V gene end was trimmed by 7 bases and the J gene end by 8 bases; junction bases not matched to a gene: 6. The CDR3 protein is CSVRTGGGGELFF. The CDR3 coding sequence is TGCAGTGTTCGGACAGGGGGCGGTGGGGAGCTGTTTTTT.

The CDR3 DNA is TGTGCCAGCAGCTTCATACGGGGGCGGACCGATACGCAGTATTTT. Amino acid sequence: CASSFIRGRTDTQYF. This chain uses TRBV11-1 with TRBJ2-3; D tentatively reads TRBD1 or TRBD2 (6 bases each). The CDR3 covers 15 residues. Per germline, CDR1 SGHAT and CDR2 FQDESV (reference sequence). The V and J ends lost 3 bases and 6 bases respectively, with 16 bases between them.

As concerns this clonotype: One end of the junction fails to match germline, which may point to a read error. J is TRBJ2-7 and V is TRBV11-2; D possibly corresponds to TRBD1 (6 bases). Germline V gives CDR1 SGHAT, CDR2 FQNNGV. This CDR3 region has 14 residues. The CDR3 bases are TGTGCCAGCAGGACGGGACACAGCTCCTATGAGCAGTACTTC. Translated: CASRTGHSSYEQYF.

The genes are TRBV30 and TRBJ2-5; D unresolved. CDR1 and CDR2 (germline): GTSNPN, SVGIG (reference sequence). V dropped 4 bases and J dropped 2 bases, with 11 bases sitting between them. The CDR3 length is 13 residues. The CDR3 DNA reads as TGTGCCTGGATTAGGCATCAACAAGAGACCCAGTACTTC. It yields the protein CAWIRHQQETQYF.

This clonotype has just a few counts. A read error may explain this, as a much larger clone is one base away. CDR3 sequence (DNA): TGCAGCGCTGAAGGCGAACAGGGGTCTTCTCGGTACACTGAAGCTTTCTTT. This translates into CSAEGEQGSSRYTEAFF. The chain uses TRBV29-1 and TRBJ1-1, with 7 bases fitting TRBD1. CDR3 size: 17 residues. The germline V gene has CDR1 SQVTM and CDR2 ANQGSEA.

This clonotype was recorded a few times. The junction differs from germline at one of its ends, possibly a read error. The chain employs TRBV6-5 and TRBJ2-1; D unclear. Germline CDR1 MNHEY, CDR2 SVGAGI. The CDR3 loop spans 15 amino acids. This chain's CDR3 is CASSASWASYDEQFF. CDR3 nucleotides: TGTGCCAGCAGTGCCTCCTGGGCATCCTACGATGAGCAGTTCTTC.

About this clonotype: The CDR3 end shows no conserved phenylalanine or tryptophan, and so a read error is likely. As DNA, the CDR3 is TGTGCCAGCAGTGGGGTATCACAGGGGCGCTATGACTACACCTTG. Protein sequence: CASSGVSQGRYDYTL. The chain carries TRBV6-1 and TRBJ1-2, with 7 bases fitting TRBD1. This CDR3 is 15 amino acids long. Germline CDR1 MNHNS, CDR2 SASEGT.

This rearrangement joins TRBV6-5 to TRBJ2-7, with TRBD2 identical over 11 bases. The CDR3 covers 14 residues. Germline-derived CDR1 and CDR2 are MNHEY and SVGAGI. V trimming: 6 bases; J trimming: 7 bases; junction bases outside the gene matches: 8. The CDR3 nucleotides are TGTGCCAGCAGAGGGACTAGCGGCATTCAAGAGCAGTACTTC. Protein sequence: CASRGTSGIQEQYF.

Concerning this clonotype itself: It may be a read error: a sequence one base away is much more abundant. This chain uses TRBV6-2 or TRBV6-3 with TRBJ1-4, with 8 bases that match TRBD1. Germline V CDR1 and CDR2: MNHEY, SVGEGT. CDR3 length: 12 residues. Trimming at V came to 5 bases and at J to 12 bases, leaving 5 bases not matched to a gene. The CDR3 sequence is CASSTEQGELFF. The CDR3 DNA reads TGTGCCAGCAGTACCGAACAGGGGGAACTGTTTTTT.

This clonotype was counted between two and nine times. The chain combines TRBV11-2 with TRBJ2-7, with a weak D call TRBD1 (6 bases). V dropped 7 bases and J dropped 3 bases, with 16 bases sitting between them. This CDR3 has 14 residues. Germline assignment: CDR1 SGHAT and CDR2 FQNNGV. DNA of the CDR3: TGTGCCAGCAACTCAGGGGACGGAGGCTACGAGCAGTACTTC. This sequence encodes CASNSGDGGYEQYF.

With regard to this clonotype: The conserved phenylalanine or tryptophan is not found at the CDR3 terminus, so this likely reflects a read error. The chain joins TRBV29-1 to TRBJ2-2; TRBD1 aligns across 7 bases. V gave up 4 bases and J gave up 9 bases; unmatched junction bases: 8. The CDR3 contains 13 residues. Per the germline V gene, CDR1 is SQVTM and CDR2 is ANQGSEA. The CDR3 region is CSVVEDRTRELFY. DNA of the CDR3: TGCAGCGTTGTAGAGGACAGGACCCGGGAGCTGTTTTAT.

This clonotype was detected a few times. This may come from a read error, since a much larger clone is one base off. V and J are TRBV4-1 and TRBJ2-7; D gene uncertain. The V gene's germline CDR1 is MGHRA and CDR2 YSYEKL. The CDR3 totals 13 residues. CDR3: CASNQGAGYEQYF. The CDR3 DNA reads TGCGCCAGCAACCAAGGAGCTGGCTACGAGCAGTACTTC.

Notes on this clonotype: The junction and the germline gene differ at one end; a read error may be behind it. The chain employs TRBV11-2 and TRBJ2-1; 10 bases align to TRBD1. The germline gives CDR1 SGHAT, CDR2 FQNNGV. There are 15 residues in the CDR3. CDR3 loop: CASNLRTGGRNEQFF. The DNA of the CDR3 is TGTGCCAGCAACTTACGGACAGGGGGGAGGAATGAGCAGTTCTTC.

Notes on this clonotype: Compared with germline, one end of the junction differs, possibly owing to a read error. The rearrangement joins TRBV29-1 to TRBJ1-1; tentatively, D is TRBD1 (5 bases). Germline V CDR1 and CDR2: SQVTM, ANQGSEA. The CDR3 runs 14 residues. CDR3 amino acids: CSDEVSGTNTDAFF. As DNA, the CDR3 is TGCAGCGATGAAGTAAGTGGGACGAACACTGATGCTTTCTTT.

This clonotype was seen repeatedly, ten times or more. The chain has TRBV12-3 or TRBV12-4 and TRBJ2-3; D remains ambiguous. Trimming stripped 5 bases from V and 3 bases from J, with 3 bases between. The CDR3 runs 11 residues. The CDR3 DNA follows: TGTGCCAGCAGTGATACAGATACGCAGTATTTT. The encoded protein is CASSDTDTQYF.